The next 23 T cell receptor beta chains were all read from a single sample in a study of T cell responses to AZD1222 COVID-19 vaccine. TCRdb's table, derived via immunoSEQ multiplex PCR, lists solely in-frame clones and lacks some. The sample comprises about 130,000 clones, less than 95% of which are singletons, and about 4.2% rests with the top ten. The sequenced sample was peripheral blood, obtained on day 0 of MenACWY control vaccination. These receptors were taken from an adult in good health.

This chain uses TRBV28 with TRBJ2-7; the D gene is possibly TRBD2 (6 bases). CDR1 MDHEN and CDR2 SYDVKM come from the germline V gene. Trimming pared 5 bases from V and 3 bases from J, leaving 20 bases between. There are 16 residues in the CDR3. This chain's CDR3 is CASSPFRDSPFYEQYF. For the CDR3, the DNA is TGTGCCAGCAGTCCCTTCCGGGACTCCCCCTTCTACGAGCAGTACTTC. Combining the CDR3 with reference TRBV28 and TRBJ2-7 gives the whole variable domain DVKVTQSSRYLVKRTGEKVFLECVQDMDHENMFWYRQDPGLGLRLIYFSYDVKMKEKGDIPEGYSVSREKKERFSLILESASTNQTSMYLCASSPFRDSPFYEQYFGPGTRLTVT.

This chain's CDR3 is CASSFPTLLAGGKDTQYF. CDR3 bases: TGTGCCAGCAGCTTCCCTACTCTGCTAGCGGGAGGGAAGGATACGCAGTATTTT. The chain joins TRBV5-4 to TRBJ2-3; TRBD2 matches at 12 bases. Germline V gene data show CDR1 as SGHNT and CDR2 as YYREEE (reference sequence). The V and J ends lost 2 bases and 6 bases, in that order; junction bases with no gene match: 13. This CDR3 contains 18 residues.

The CDR3 spells CASSLVQVRGFYGYTF. The CDR3 DNA follows: TGTGCCAGCAGCTTGGTACAGGTCCGAGGTTTCTATGGCTACACCTTC. The V gene is TRBV5-6, the J gene TRBJ1-2; TRBD1 is a possible D gene (5 bases). Germline V gene lookup returns CDR1 SGHDT and CDR2 YYEEEE. This CDR3 has 16 residues. Between the trimmed V and J ends, which lost 0 bases and 4 bases, there was a span of 16 bases.

This clone was seen a few times. The rearrangement links TRBV12-5 to TRBJ2-1; D may correspond to TRBD1 or TRBD2 (6 bases each). CDR1 is LGHNT and CDR2 is FRNRAP in the germline V gene. The CDR3 is 15 amino acids. V lost 4 bases, J lost 8 bases, and 18 bases lay in between. The DNA for the CDR3 is TGTGCTAGTGGTTCTACCCGGGGGCCTTCCCATGAGCAGTTCTTC. This gives the protein CASGSTRGPSHEQFF.

V usage is TRBV14 and J usage is TRBJ2-3; D is possibly TRBD1 (6 bases). V was pared by 3 bases and J by 2 bases, with 18 bases between. There are 17 residues in the CDR3. CDR1 SGHDN and CDR2 FVKESK come from the germline V gene. The CDR3 bases are TGTGCCAGCAGCCACTCTAGACAGGCCCTGTCCACAGATACGCAGTATTTT. This encodes CASSHSRQALSTDTQYF.

The V gene is TRBV2, the J gene TRBJ1-1; tentatively, D is TRBD1 (6 bases). Per germline, CDR1 SNHLY and CDR2 FYNNEI. Between the trimmed V and J ends, which lost 4 bases and 1 base, there was a span of 7 bases. The CDR3 runs to 13 residues. The DNA for the CDR3 is TGTGCCAGCAGTGTACAGGGGAACACTGAAGCTTTCTTT. This translates into CASSVQGNTEAFF.

The V call is TRBV5-1, the J call TRBJ1-4; perhaps TRBD1 as D (6 bases). Trimming stripped 5 bases from V and 3 bases from J, with 11 bases between. The germline CDR1 and CDR2 sequences are SGHRS and YFSETQ. The CDR3 is 14 residues long. CDR3 in amino acids: CASRRGTSNEKLFF. The CDR3 region has the DNA TGCGCCAGCAGGAGGGGGACGTCTAATGAAAAACTGTTTTTT.

V usage is TRBV9 and J usage is TRBJ1-5, with D tentatively TRBD1 (5 bases). Germline V gives CDR1 SGDLS, CDR2 YYNGEE. Deletions cut 9 bases from V and 6 bases from J, with 19 bases between. The CDR3 covers 14 residues. CDR3 in amino acids: CATPVAGPGQPQHF. DNA for the CDR3: TGTGCCACCCCGGTGGCAGGGCCAGGTCAGCCCCAGCATTTT.

This chain uses TRBV2 with TRBJ1-6; D not certain. This CDR3 region has 14 residues. V was pared by 5 bases and J by 7 bases, with 12 bases between. Germline V lookup: CDR1 SNHLY, CDR2 FYNNEI. This chain's CDR3 is CASSFQVINSPLHF. The CDR3 bases are TGTGCCAGCAGTTTCCAGGTTATCAATTCACCCCTCCACTTT.

The chain employs TRBV19 and TRBJ2-3; D tentatively fits TRBD1 or TRBD2 (5 bases each). V lost 6 bases to trimming and J lost 2 bases, with 12 bases between them. Germline-derived CDR1 and CDR2 are LNHDA and SQIVND (reference sequence). The CDR3 is made up of 14 amino acids. The CDR3 region is CASSLGRNTDTQYF. The CDR3 nucleotides are TGTGCCAGTAGCCTGGGACGGAACACAGATACGCAGTATTTT.

The chain links TRBV7-9 to TRBJ2-3; 7 bases are shared with TRBD2. J lost 2 bases, V lost 5 bases, and 13 bases had no gene match. The CDR3 contains 17 residues. Germline CDR1 is SEHNR and CDR2 is FQNEAQ (reference sequence). The CDR3: CASSRKPSGMYTDTQYF. Written as DNA, the CDR3 is TGTGCCAGCAGCAGAAAACCGAGCGGGATGTACACAGATACGCAGTATTTT.

The chain combines TRBV4-3 with TRBJ2-2; maybe TRBD1 (5 bases). V was cut by 4 bases and J by 3 bases, with 9 bases left in between. The CDR3 runs to 14 residues. Germline V gives CDR1 LGHNA, CDR2 YSLEER. In DNA form, the CDR3 reads TGCGCCAGCAGCCGGGGCCTCCACACCGGGGAGCTGTTTTTT. It codes for CASSRGLHTGELFF.

The rearrangement joins TRBV6-5 to TRBJ2-7, with D perhaps TRBD1 or TRBD2 (6 bases each). This CDR3 region has 12 residues. The V gene lost 6 bases and the J gene lost 4 bases, with 10 bases spanning the gap. From germline, CDR1 is MNHEY and CDR2 SVGAGI. The CDR3, as DNA: TGTGCCAGCAGAACAGGGACTTACGAGCAGTACTTC. This translates into CASRTGTYEQYF.

This clone was detected once. V and J are TRBV24-1 and TRBJ1-2; tentatively, D is TRBD1 (6 bases). Trimming took 4 bases from V and 4 from J, leaving 6 bases between them. The germline gives CDR1 KGHDR, CDR2 SFDVKD. The CDR3 loop spans 12 amino acids. The CDR3 reads CATSEDSYGYTF. The CDR3 DNA reads as TGTGCCACCAGTGAGGACAGCTATGGCTACACCTTC.

The chain employs TRBV9 and TRBJ2-7; 14 positions match TRBD2. Germline-derived CDR1 and CDR2 are SGDLS and YYNGEE. The CDR3 is 18 residues long. Trimming cost V 4 bases and J 1 base; bases outside gene matches: 10. The chain's CDR3 is CASSPLGTSGSGSYEQYF. The CDR3 nucleotides are TGTGCCAGCAGCCCCTTAGGGACTAGCGGGAGTGGGTCCTACGAGCAGTACTTC.

This chain uses TRBV7-3 with TRBJ2-7, with a tentative D call TRBD2 (5 bases). The CDR3 is 16 residues long. Germline V gives CDR1 SGHTA, CDR2 FQGTGA. Trimming removed 3 bases from V and 0 bases from J, with 15 bases in between. CDR3 nucleotides: TGTGCCAGCAGCTTCGTAGCGAGATGTAGCTCCTACGAGCAGTACTTC. Translating it yields CASSFVARCSSYEQYF.

The chain employs TRBV9 and TRBJ2-3; 11 nucleotides agree with TRBD2. CDR1 is SGDLS and CDR2 is YYNGEE in the germline V gene. V shed 0 bases, J shed 2 bases, and the junction held 8 bases outside the gene matches. The CDR3 contains 18 residues. The CDR3, as DNA: TGTGCCAGCAGCGTAGCTATAGGGACTAGCGGACTCACAGATACGCAGTATTTT. Its translation is CASSVAIGTSGLTDTQYF.

As for this clone: Different DNA sequences within this sample yield the same CDR3. The genes are TRBV3-1 (or the pseudogene TRBV3-2) and TRBJ1-2; D gene uncertain. Germline lookup yields CDR1 LGHDT and CDR2 YNNKEL (reference sequence). Trimming shortened V by 0 bases and J by 1 base, and 0 bases separated the two germline ends. The CDR3 spans 12 residues. CDR3 DNA: TGTGCCAGCAGCCAAGATAACTATGGCTACACCTTC. This gives the protein CASSQDNYGYTF.

This sequence joins TRBV4-3 and TRBJ1-6; 9 nucleotides agree with TRBD1. Germline V gives CDR1 LGHNA, CDR2 YSLEER. The CDR3 loop spans 17 amino acids. The V gene end was trimmed by 4 bases and the J gene end by 4 bases; junction bases not matched to a gene: 8. The CDR3 DNA follows: TGCGCCAGCAGCCCCACTCCGACAGGGGGATATAATTCACCCCTCCACTTT. Its translation: CASSPTPTGGYNSPLHF.

This chain links TRBV27 with TRBJ1-5, with 7 nucleotides matching TRBD1. Per germline, CDR1 MNHEY and CDR2 SMNVEV (reference sequence). V gave up 5 bases and J gave up 5 bases; unmatched junction bases: 6. The CDR3 runs to 14 residues. The CDR3 region has the DNA TGTGCCAGCAGTCCGGACAGGTCTTATCAGCCCCAGCATTTT. It codes for CASSPDRSYQPQHF.

This clone was recorded only once. The gene calls are TRBV7-9 and TRBJ2-7; TRBD1 aligns across 8 bases. Germline CDR1 and CDR2: SEHNR and FQNEAQ (reference sequence). The junction had 7 bases not matched to a gene; V was cut back by 5 bases and J by 4 bases. The CDR3 is 14 residues long. DNA for the CDR3: TGTGCCAGCAGCAACCGGGACAGGCCATACGAGCAGTACGTC. It encodes CASSNRDRPYEQYV.

The chain links TRBV4-1 to TRBJ2-5; D gene unclear. The CDR3 consists of 14 residues. Germline CDR1 and CDR2: MGHRA and YSYEKL. Trimming took off 2 bases at V and 1 base at J, with 8 bases between the two ends. Here the CDR3 reads CASSQNPIQETQYF. Written as DNA, the CDR3 is TGCGCCAGCAGCCAAAATCCCATCCAAGAGACCCAGTACTTC.

The chain employs TRBV11-1 and TRBJ2-7; 10 bases are a match to TRBD2. CDR3 length: 16 amino acids. After removal of 5 bases from V and 2 bases from J, the junction contained 9 bases not matched to a gene. Germline CDR1 and CDR2: SGHAT and FQDESV (reference sequence). CDR3 DNA sequence: TGTGCCAGCAGCCCGGCCCGACTAGCGGGCCCCTACGAGCAGTACTTC. It is translated as CASSPARLAGPYEQYF. Supplemented by reference TRBV11-1 and TRBJ2-7, the full variable domain reads EAEVAQSPRYKITEKSQAVAFWCDPISGHATLYWYRQILGQGPELLVQFQDESVVDDSQLPKDRFSAERLKGVDSTLKIQPAELGDSAMYLCASSPARLAGPYEQYFGPGTRLTVT.